Listed below are T cell receptor beta chains from one sample, sequenced in a study of blood T cell repertoires in COVID-19. TCRdb's table, derived via immunoSEQ multiplex PCR, lists solely in-frame clones and lacks some. The sample yields hundreds of thousands of clones, 70% to 90% seen once. Sample: peripheral blood. These receptors all come from a man aged 80 or over with acute or convalescent COVID-19. Each CDR3 is given with its conserved first and last residue. D genes are given only for firm matches. Clone size is not always given. Where it is, it says once, few, many or a class for expanded clones.

v_gene: TRBV30; abundance: .; j_gene: TRBJ1-5; d_gene: .; CDR3aa: CAWSTGGRQPQHF; CDR3nt: TGTGCCTGGAGTACTGGGGGCAGGCAGCCCCAGCATTTT
v_gene: TRBV2; abundance: once; j_gene: TRBJ2-4; d_gene: .; CDR3aa: CASSEQAGSIAKNIQYF; CDR3nt: TGTGCCAGCAGTGAACAGGCGGGGTCAATAGCCAAAAACATTCAGTACTTC
v_gene: TRBV5-1; abundance: .; j_gene: TRBJ1-4; d_gene: .; CDR3aa: CASKRDTATNEKLFF; CDR3nt: TGCGCCAGCAAACGGGACACTGCAACTAATGAAAAACTGTTTTTT
v_gene: TRBV14; abundance: .; j_gene: TRBJ1-1; d_gene: .; CDR3aa: CASSQDPGGATEAFF; CDR3nt: TGTGCCAGCAGCCAAGATCCCGGGGGGGCCACTGAAGCTTTCTTT
v_gene: TRBV6-1; abundance: .; j_gene: TRBJ1-3; d_gene: TRBD1; CDR3aa: CASSEDLGTGMGNTIYF; CDR3nt: TGTGCCAGCAGTGAAGATCTTGGGACAGGGATGGGAAACACCATATATTTT
v_gene: TRBV7-9; abundance: .; j_gene: TRBJ1-3; d_gene: .; CDR3aa: CGLGRDSGNTIYF; CDR3nt: TGTGGCTTAGGCAGGGACTCTGGAAACACCATATATTTT
v_gene: TRBV9; abundance: .; j_gene: TRBJ2-1; d_gene: TRBD2; CDR3aa: CASSLGLAGYNEQFF; CDR3nt: TGTGCCAGCAGCCTGGGACTAGCGGGTTACAATGAGCAGTTCTTC
v_gene: TRBV29-1; abundance: .; j_gene: TRBJ1-3; d_gene: TRBD1; CDR3aa: CSHRDRENTIYF; CDR3nt: TGCAGCCACCGGGACAGGGAAAACACCATATATTTT
v_gene: TRBV6-2/TRBV6-3; abundance: .; j_gene: TRBJ1-2; d_gene: .; CDR3aa: CASSSQDRSYTF; CDR3nt: TGTGCCAGCAGTTCACAAGACAGGTCCTACACCTTC
v_gene: TRBV7-9; abundance: .; j_gene: TRBJ2-7; d_gene: .; CDR3aa: CASSFAGLEQYF; CDR3nt: TGTGCCAGCAGCTTTGCAGGGCTCGAGCAGTACTTC
v_gene: TRBV7-2; abundance: few; j_gene: TRBJ1-2; d_gene: TRBD1; CDR3aa: CASRLPGGAGYTF; CDR3nt: TGTGCCAGCAGACTCCCAGGGGGCGCAGGCTACACCTTC
v_gene: TRBV15; abundance: .; j_gene: TRBJ1-5; d_gene: TRBD1; CDR3aa: CATSRVGQGDQPQHF; CDR3nt: TGTGCCACCAGCAGAGTGGGACAGGGAGATCAGCCCCAGCATTTT
v_gene: TRBV2; abundance: .; j_gene: TRBJ1-5; d_gene: .; CDR3aa: CASSKDRNSNQPQHF; CDR3nt: TGTGCCAGCAGCAAAGACAGGAATAGCAATCAGCCCCAGCATTTT
v_gene: TRBV29-1; abundance: .; j_gene: TRBJ2-4; d_gene: .; CDR3aa: CSVSQGGIQYF; CDR3nt: TGCAGCGTCAGTCAAGGGGGCATTCAGTACTTC
v_gene: TRBV4-1; abundance: .; j_gene: TRBJ2-1; d_gene: TRBD1; CDR3aa: CASSQDLGQGAFKRQFF; CDR3nt: TGCGCCAGCAGCCAAGATCTGGGACAGGGAGCGTTCAAAAGGCAGTTCTTC
v_gene: TRBV7-8; abundance: .; j_gene: TRBJ1-4; d_gene: TRBD1; CDR3aa: CASGGQGANEKLFF; CDR3nt: TGTGCCAGCGGAGGACAGGGGGCGAATGAAAAACTGTTTTTT
v_gene: TRBV5-1; abundance: .; j_gene: TRBJ2-1; d_gene: .; CDR3aa: CASSLRDSDEQFF; CDR3nt: TGCGCCAGCAGCCTCCGGGACTCTGATGAGCAGTTCTTC